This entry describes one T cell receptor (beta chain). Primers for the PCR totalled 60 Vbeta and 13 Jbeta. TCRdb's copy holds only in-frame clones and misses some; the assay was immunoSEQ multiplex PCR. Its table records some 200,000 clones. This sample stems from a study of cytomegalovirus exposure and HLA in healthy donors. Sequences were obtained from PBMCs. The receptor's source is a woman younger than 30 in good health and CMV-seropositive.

CDR3 protein: CASSLTGTRGRGTEAFF. In DNA, the CDR3 is TGTGCCAGCAGCCTAACCGGGACAAGGGGGAGGGGGACTGAAGCTTTCTTT. The chain links TRBV2 to TRBJ1-1; D is possibly TRBD1 (6 bases). Germline values: CDR1 SNHLY, CDR2 FYNNEI. V shed 6 bases and J shed 5 bases, with 25 bases lying between them. The CDR3 totals 17 residues.